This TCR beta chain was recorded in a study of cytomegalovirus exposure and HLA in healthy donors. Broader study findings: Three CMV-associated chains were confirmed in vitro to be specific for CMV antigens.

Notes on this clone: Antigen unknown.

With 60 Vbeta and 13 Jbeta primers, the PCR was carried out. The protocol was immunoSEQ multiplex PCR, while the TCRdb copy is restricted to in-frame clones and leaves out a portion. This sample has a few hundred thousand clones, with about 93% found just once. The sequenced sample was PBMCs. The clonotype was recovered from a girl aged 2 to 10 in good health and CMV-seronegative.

CDR3 sequence (DNA): TGTGCCAGTAGTATTATGTTTAGCGTTACCTACGAGCAGTACTTC. Protein sequence: CASSIMFSVTYEQYF. This chain connects TRBV19 to TRBJ2-7; D may be TRBD2 (5 bases). The CDR3 loop spans 15 amino acids. Germline V CDR1 and CDR2: LNHDA, SQIVND (reference sequence). V was trimmed by 3 bases and J by 2 bases, leaving 14 bases between them.